This T cell receptor (beta chain) is from a study of identical twins. The donors were all healthy and Caucasian. For this clonotype: Its cognate antigen is unknown.

Template switching added a universal primer site, and cDNA bore unique molecular identifiers. TCRdb reprocessed the 5' RACE reads with MiXCR, giving one entry per CDR3 protein. The sample consists of some 240,000 distinct CDR3 sequences, 10% to 13% of them appearing once. General study findings and limits: Out-of-frame sharing of TCR alpha in monozygotic twins was underestimated by models. Abundant beta clonotypes from cord blood bore fewer insertions; memory repertoires lacked this pattern.

This CDR3 is built from 12 residues. The V gene lost 5 bases and the J gene lost 1 base, with 3 bases spanning the gap. Germline CDR1 MDHEN, CDR2 SYDVKM. The sequence was obtained from a man aged 50-59 years in good health. The V and J genes are TRBV28 and TRBJ2-4; the D is unclear. Sequenced input: memory T cells sorted from blood. The chain's CDR3 is CASSVAKNIQYF. The CDR3 region has the DNA TGTGCCAGCAGTGTCGCCAAAAACATTCAGTACTTC.